The sequence of this T cell receptor (beta chain) was determined in a study of T cell responses to AZD1222 COVID-19 vaccine. Study-level points and caveats: Clonal diversity may have been underestimated, and the donors were mostly white British, with more females than males.

The CDR3 runs 12 residues. V shed 4 bases and J shed 10 bases, with 8 bases lying between them. CDR1 and CDR2 from the germline V gene are SNHLY and FYNNEI. On this clone: Its matching antigen is unknown.

Produced via immunoSEQ multiplex PCR; TCRdb's table is partial and in-frame only. The repertoire holds 95,000 to 150,000 clones, with roughly 86% as singletons. This clonotype was obtained from an adult who received the AZD1222 COVID-19 vaccine. V gene TRBV2 combines with J gene TRBJ1-6; D is unclear. Material: peripheral blood, obtained 28 days after the second AZD1222 dose. The CDR3: CASSAPGSPLHF. For the CDR3, the DNA is TGTGCCAGCAGTGCCCCCGGATCACCCCTCCACTTT.